This T cell receptor beta chain was sequenced in a study of control samples from healthy donors and cancer patients (dated by TCRdb to 2018 to 2021). Receptors were amplified or captured by the immunoSEQ multiplex PCR assay. Entries here come from immuneACCESS through TCRdb and include only in-frame sequences with V and J called. Some clones fail to appear in such tables; in the studies checked, an unresolved V gene covers under half of the shortfall, and the cause of the remainder is unknown. The sample table holds around 180,000 clones, of which more than 85% were seen once. Together, the top ten hold 2% of the sample. From cysteine to phenylalanine, the CDR3 is 15 amino acids long. The kept DNA is CDR3 alone, 45 bases in frame from the first base. The germline V gene (reference sequence) specifies MNHEY as CDR1 and SMNVEV as CDR2. V is pared back by 9 bases and J by 4 bases, with 16 bases lying between the germline termini.

Of note for this clone: Its antigen specificity is not known. No much larger clonotype is one base removed from it; base qualities were not supplied.

Sequenced input: blood. This sequence uses TRBV27 and TRBJ1-6; TRBD1 could be the D gene, as 5 bases match. The source is a woman aged 40 to 50 in good health. The bases read TGTGCCAGTCATGACAGAGGGATTTATAATTCACCCCTCCACTTT. Its protein product is CASHDRGIYNSPLHF.